The 15 T cell receptor beta chains presented below share a single source sample, sequenced in a study of cytomegalovirus exposure and HLA in healthy donors (dated by TCRdb to the late 2010s). The method was the immunoSEQ multiplex PCR assay. The multiplex PCR relied on a mix of 60 forward primers for TCR Vbeta segments and 13 reverse primers for TCR Jbeta segments. TCRdb provides this immuneACCESS table in a form limited to in-frame rearrangements. Some clones are lacking; in checked studies, under half of them reflect an unresolved V gene, and why the rest are absent is not known. The sample table contains approximately 190,000 clones; only one count was recorded for 80% of them. Together, the top ten hold more than 6% of the sample. Source material: PBMCs. The receptor source for this set is a man between 40 and 49 years old in good health and CMV-seropositive.

The V gene is TRBV27, the J gene TRBJ1-2, with 9 bases fitting TRBD1. Germline CDR1 reads MNHEY; CDR2 reads SMNVEV (reference sequence). The CDR3 spans 14 residues. Germline trimming cut 3 bases from V and 4 bases from J; bases unmatched to any gene: 3. CDR3 in amino acids: CASSFQTGGYGYTF. CDR3 in DNA: TGTGCCAGCAGTTTCCAGACAGGGGGCTATGGCTACACCTTC.

The chain joins TRBV4-2 to TRBJ2-7; TRBD1 might be the D (5 bases). The V end was cut by 4 bases, the J end by 2 bases, with 36 bases between. CDR1 is LGHNA and CDR2 is YNFKEQ in the germline V gene. CDR3 length: 22 residues. CDR3 DNA sequence: TGTGCCAGCAGCCTCCACCCGGACACACCTTCCCCATTGATTTGGTATACCTACGAGCAGTACTTC. Amino acid sequence: CASSLHPDTPSPLIWYTYEQYF.

V and J are TRBV27 and TRBJ1-5; D may be TRBD1 (5 bases). Germline lookup yields CDR1 MNHEY and CDR2 SMNVEV (reference sequence). CDR3 length equals 15 residues. V was pared by 4 bases and J by 5 bases, with 15 bases between. CDR3 loop: CASSSQGEIDQPQHF. CDR3 DNA: TGTGCCAGCAGTTCCCAGGGTGAAATCGATCAGCCCCAGCATTTT.

The V and J genes are TRBV29-1 and TRBJ1-2; maybe TRBD1 (6 bases). Germline CDR1 SQVTM, CDR2 ANQGSEA. The CDR3 spans 13 residues. V lost 1 base to trimming and J lost 7 bases, with 13 bases between them. CDR3 DNA sequence: TGCAGCGTTGAAGTACAGGGATTTGGTGGCTACACCTTC. Protein product: CSVEVQGFGGYTF. The full variable domain, with the rest looked up from reference TRBV29-1 and TRBJ1-2, is SAVISQKPSRDICQRGTSLTIQCQVDSQVTMMFWYRQQPGQSLTLIATANQGSEATYESGFVIDKFPISRPNLTFSTLTVSNMSPEDSSIYLCSVEVQGFGGYTFGSGTRLTVV.

This clone has just a few counts. The CDR3 region has the DNA TGCGCCAGCAGTCAGACTAGCGGGGGATCAGATACGCAGTATTTT. Protein: CASSQTSGGSDTQYF. The genes are TRBV4-3 and TRBJ2-3; TRBD2 aligns across 12 bases. The junction had 5 bases not matched to a gene; V was cut back by 6 bases and J by 4 bases. The length of the CDR3 is 15 residues. Germline-derived CDR1 and CDR2 are LGHNA and YSLEER.

V gene TRBV10-1 combines with J gene TRBJ2-5; TRBD2 matches at 8 bases. V shed 5 bases, J shed 6 bases, and the junction held 17 bases outside the gene matches. Germline V lookup: CDR1 WNHNN, CDR2 SYGVQD (reference sequence). The CDR3 covers 17 residues. The CDR3 nucleotides are TGCGCCAGCAGTCAGGGATCCCGGGACGGGACTAGGAAGACCCAGTACTTC. Protein sequence: CASSQGSRDGTRKTQYF.

The chain is built from TRBV10-3 and TRBJ2-3; 11 bases fit TRBD2. From germline, CDR1 is ENHRY and CDR2 SYGVKD. Trimming at V came to 4 bases and at J to 0 bases, leaving 12 bases not matched to a gene. This CDR3 spans 19 amino acids. This chain's CDR3 is CAISASLAGDSTSTDTQYF. Here the CDR3 DNA reads TGTGCCATCAGTGCTTCACTAGCGGGGGATAGCACTAGCACAGATACGCAGTATTTT.

The chain employs TRBV15 and TRBJ2-3; TRBD2 agrees at 7 bases. The CDR3 extends over 17 amino acids. The germline CDR1 and CDR2 sequences are LNHNV and YYDKDF (reference sequence). The J segment lost 2 bases and the V segment lost 6 bases, leaving 14 bases of the junction unmatched. The CDR3 region is CATSEAGRRGVTDTQYF. CDR3 nucleotide sequence: TGTGCCACCAGTGAGGCTGGGAGACGGGGGGTCACAGATACGCAGTATTTT.

This clone was observed a few times. J is TRBJ1-3 and V is TRBV12-1; TRBD1 was called by the table and not checked on the DNA. TRBV12-1 is labeled a pseudogene. The CDR3 has 15 amino acids. The CDR3 spells CASSPYSDRGDTIYF. In DNA form, the CDR3 reads TGTGCCAGCAGCCCATACTCAGACAGGGGAGACACCATATATTTT.

To note about this clone: The junction and the germline gene differ at one end; a read error may be behind it. The V call is TRBV18, the J call TRBJ2-2; TRBD2 matches 7 bases. From germline, CDR1 is KGHSH and CDR2 LQKENI. The length of the CDR3 is 15 residues. The CDR3 DNA follows: TGTGCCAGCTCACCTTCCGGGGGGAACGCCGGGGAGCTGTTTTTT. It translates to CASSPSGGNAGELFF.

This chain connects TRBV27 to TRBJ1-2, with 12 bases fitting TRBD1. Germline CDR1 and CDR2: MNHEY and SMNVEV (reference sequence). The CDR3 length is 17 residues. With V trimmed by 5 bases and J by 11 bases, 18 bases remained unmatched. The CDR3 nucleotides read TGTGCCAGCAGTGCCAACCCTCGGGACAGGGGGCATCAGTGGTACACCTTC. Its translation is CASSANPRDRGHQWYTF.

The chain is built from TRBV11-2 and TRBJ2-5; 11 bases are shared with TRBD2. The V gene end was trimmed by 4 bases and the J gene end by 5 bases; junction bases not matched to a gene: 3. In germline, CDR1 is SGHAT, CDR2 FQNNGV. This CDR3 is built from 14 residues. The CDR3 sequence is CASSYGLAGETQYF. CDR3 nucleotide sequence: TGTGCCAGCAGCTACGGACTAGCGGGTGAGACCCAGTACTTC.

The chain links TRBV12-5 to TRBJ2-5; 8 bases agree with TRBD2. Trimming removed 1 base from V and 1 base from J; junction bases left unmatched: 2. From germline, CDR1 is LGHNT and CDR2 FRNRAP. This CDR3 has 15 amino acids. The DNA for the CDR3 is TGTGCTAGTGGTTTGGGGGCGGGGGGCCAAGAGACCCAGTACTTC. Its translation is CASGLGAGGQETQYF. The whole variable domain, filled in from reference TRBV12-5 and TRBJ2-5, reads DARVTQTPRHKVTEMGQEVTMRCQPILGHNTVFWYRQTMMQGLELLAYFRNRAPLDDSGMPKDRFSAEMPDATLATLKIQPSEPRDSAVYFCASGLGAGGQETQYFGPGTRLLVL.

This sequence joins TRBV4-3 and TRBJ2-5; 9 nucleotides agree with TRBD2. The germline gives CDR1 LGHNA, CDR2 YSLEER. The CDR3 spans 17 residues. V lost 4 bases, J lost 5 bases, and 14 bases stayed unmatched. CDR3 residues: CASSPFLGGGASETQYF. As DNA, the CDR3 is TGCGCCAGCAGCCCCTTTTTGGGCGGGGGGGCCTCGGAGACCCAGTACTTC.

Concerning this clone itself: The junction and the germline gene differ at one end; a read error may be behind it. The chain couples TRBV13 to TRBJ2-5; 12 bases fit TRBD2. The CDR3 is made up of 16 amino acids. Germline assignment: CDR1 PRHDT and CDR2 FYEKMQ (reference sequence). CDR3 region: CASSSGLAGPQETQYF. CDR3 sequence (DNA): TGTGCCAGCAGCTCAGGACTAGCGGGGCCCCAGGAGACCCAATACTTC. The full variable domain, completed using reference TRBV13 and TRBJ2-5, is AAGVIQSPRHLIKEKRETATLKCYPIPRHDTVYWYQQGPGQDPQFLISFYEKMQSDKGSIPDRFSAQQFSDYHSELNMSSLELGDSALYFCASSSGLAGPQETQYFGPGTRLLVL.